The T cell receptor (beta chain) described here comes from a study of T cell responses to AZD1222 COVID-19 vaccine. General observations from the study: Sampled repertoires all dated from after the peak T cell response. Donors were mostly white British, more females; clonal diversity possibly underestimated.

TCRdb keeps only in-frame clones here, not all; method: immunoSEQ multiplex PCR. This sample has some 140,000 clones, with 88% found just once. This clone was seen a single time. No antigen is known for it. Germline V CDR1 and CDR2: MDHEN, SYDVKM. There are 16 residues in the CDR3. After removal of 2 bases from V and 10 bases from J, the junction contained 8 bases not matched to a gene. This chain links TRBV28 with TRBJ2-1, with 13 bases that match TRBD2. The sequencing here drew on peripheral blood, taken on day 0 of AZD1222 vaccination. The clonotype originates from an adult in good health. The CDR3 loop reads CASSLPTSGGRGEQFF. Here the CDR3 DNA reads TGTGCCAGCAGTTTACCGACTAGCGGGGGGAGGGGAGAGCAGTTCTTC.